One and the same sample provided the 26 T cell receptor beta chains below, sequenced in a study of T-cell memory formation after mild COVID-19 (dated by TCRdb to about 2021). The library was obtained by 5' RACE. The sequencing machine was an Illumina NovaSeq 6000. TCRdb applied fastp at Q25 and MiXCR to the public reads, then kept only in-frame beta chains. Merged by CDR3 protein, the rows form single entries marked with the most common genes and DNA. The sample profile shows approximately 100,000 distinct CDR3 sequences; approximately 15% of them were found once. The ten top clones hold around 28% of the sample. The source material was PBMCs or a T cell subset sorted from them (not recorded which). The receptors originated from an adult woman who had mild COVID-19 (a few samples of this study predate the infection). The sample titles of this study are shuffled in the database, so cell type and time point are left out; the donor was told from shared clones.

A few counts support this clonotype. The chain employs TRBV2 and TRBJ2-3, with TRBD2 matching over 12 bases. Germline lookup yields CDR1 SNHLY and CDR2 FYNNEI. CDR3 length: 15 residues. V was clipped by 8 bases and J by 10 bases; unmatched bases: 13. The CDR3 sequence: CASLGLAGPPASQYF. CDR3 DNA sequence: TGTGCCAGCCTGGGACTAGCGGGCCCTCCCGCCTCGCAGTATTTT.

This clonotype was picked up many times. The V gene is TRBV11-3, the J gene TRBJ2-1, with TRBD1 matching 9 bases. The CDR3 loop spans 15 amino acids. Germline loops: CDR1 SGHNT, CDR2 YENEEA. V was pared by 1 base and J by 8 bases, with 6 bases of the junction left unmatched. CDR3 loop: CASSLGGTGLDEQFF. The CDR3 DNA reads as TGTGCCAGCAGCTTAGGCGGGACAGGGTTGGATGAGCAGTTCTTC.

This clonotype has a handful of counts. CDR3 sequence (DNA): TGTGCCACATGGGGCAACACTGAAGCTTTCTTT. It codes for CATWGNTEAFF. The rearrangement uses TRBV2 and TRBJ1-1; D perhaps matches TRBD1 (5 bases). Per the germline V gene, CDR1 is SNHLY and CDR2 is FYNNEI. V was shortened by 10 bases and J by 2 bases, with 8 bases between the two germline ends. CDR3 length equals 11 residues.

There are a few counts of this clonotype. The chain is built from TRBV6-5 and TRBJ1-1; maybe TRBD1 (6 bases). Trimming took off 10 bases at V and 8 bases at J, with 11 bases between the two ends. This CDR3 spans 10 amino acids. The germline V gene encodes CDR1 MNHEY and CDR2 SVGAGI. Here the CDR3 reads CATIDREAFF. CDR3 nucleotides: TGTGCCACCATCGACAGGGAAGCTTTCTTT.

The chain couples TRBV2 to TRBJ1-4, with TRBD1 matching over 8 bases. V gave up 6 bases and J gave up 8 bases; unmatched junction bases: 11. CDR1 is SNHLY and CDR2 is FYNNEI in the germline V gene. CDR3 length: 15 residues. CDR3 amino acids: CASSDAVQGEEKLFF. In DNA form, the CDR3 reads TGTGCCAGCAGCGATGCCGTACAGGGGGAGGAAAAACTGTTTTTT.

This clonotype was detected ten times or more. The chain uses TRBV7-9 and TRBJ1-5, with D unclear. This CDR3 is built from 14 residues. CDR1 and CDR2 from the germline V gene are SEHNR and FQNEAQ (reference sequence). V was shortened by 6 bases and J by 1 base, with 10 bases between the two germline ends. The CDR3 region has the DNA TGTGCCAGCAGTTTACAAACGAGCAATCAGCCCCAGCATTTT. Protein sequence: CASSLQTSNQPQHF.

This clonotype was observed a handful of times. This chain links TRBV7-6 with TRBJ1-4; D unclear. Germline V gives CDR1 SGHVS, CDR2 FNYEAQ. Deletions cut 5 bases from V and 8 bases from J, with 15 bases between. CDR3 size: 14 residues. In DNA form, the CDR3 reads TGTGCCAGCAGCCGTGCTGCCTTGGACGAAAAACTGTTTTTT. This sequence encodes CASSRAALDEKLFF.

V gene TRBV7-9 combines with J gene TRBJ1-1; no reliable D call. V dropped 2 bases and J dropped 1 base, with 5 bases sitting between them. The CDR3 loop spans 13 amino acids. Germline loops: CDR1 SEHNR, CDR2 FQNEAQ (reference sequence). The CDR3 loop is CASSLIRNTEAFF. CDR3 bases: TGTGCCAGCAGCTTAATACGGAACACTGAAGCTTTCTTT.

This chain connects TRBV20-1 to TRBJ1-2; 7 nucleotides align to TRBD1. In germline, CDR1 is DFQATT, CDR2 SNEGSKA (reference sequence). The trim removed 6 bases at V and 3 bases at J, leaving 13 bases unmatched. This CDR3 has 15 amino acids. The chain's CDR3 is CSAKIGTATHYGYTF. For the CDR3, the DNA is TGCAGTGCCAAGATCGGGACAGCAACTCACTATGGCTACACCTTC.

This clonotype was recorded a few times. This chain's CDR3 is CASSQGGPDEQYF. The CDR3 nucleotides read TGCGCCAGCAGCCAGGGGGGCCCGGACGAGCAGTACTTC. The chain carries TRBV4-1 and TRBJ2-7; D assignment may be TRBD1 or TRBD2 (6 bases each). V lost 3 bases to trimming and J lost 5 bases, with 11 bases between them. In germline, CDR1 is MGHRA, CDR2 YSYEKL. CDR3 size: 13 residues.

The chain couples TRBV25-1 to TRBJ2-2, with TRBD1 matching 7 bases. J gave up 0 bases and V 3 bases, and 4 bases lay outside the gene matches. This CDR3 spans 16 amino acids. The germline V gene has CDR1 MGHDK and CDR2 SYGVNS. Here the CDR3 reads CASSDQTGTNTGELFF. DNA for the CDR3: TGTGCCAGCAGTGACCAGACAGGGACGAACACCGGGGAGCTGTTTTTT.

The genes are TRBV5-1 and TRBJ1-1; weak D call: TRBD1 (5 bases). Trimming took off 5 bases at V and 0 bases at J, with 14 bases between the two ends. Germline V gene sequence: CDR1 SGHRS, CDR2 YFSETQ. The length of the CDR3 is 15 residues. Written as DNA, the CDR3 is TGCGCCAGCAGACAGTTCTGGGGGATGAACACTGAAGCTTTCTTT. Its translation is CASRQFWGMNTEAFF.

The rearrangement uses TRBV7-3 and TRBJ1-1; D gene unclear. Germline CDR1 is SGHTA and CDR2 is FQGTGA. The CDR3 has 13 amino acids. The ends were cut back, 2 bases at V and 4 bases at J, with 8 bases in the middle. The CDR3 region has the DNA TGTGCCAGCAGCTTAGAGGCAGCCACTGAAGCTTTCTTT. Translated: CASSLEAATEAFF.

The chain combines TRBV7-2 with TRBJ2-1; 10 bases line up with TRBD1. This CDR3 comprises 17 residues. V lost 5 bases to trimming and J lost 6 bases; unmatched junction nucleotides: 13. Germline V lookup: CDR1 SGHTA, CDR2 FQGNSA. CDR3 region: CASSLDHTGTGANEQFF. The CDR3 DNA is TGTGCCAGCAGCCTGGACCATACCGGGACAGGGGCCAATGAGCAGTTCTTC.

The chain has TRBV12-3 or TRBV12-4 and TRBJ2-7; 11 nucleotides agree with TRBD2. J was trimmed by 7 bases and V by 5 bases; bases with no gene match: 1. The CDR3 is 12 amino acids. The CDR3 here is CASSTSGSEQYF. CDR3 sequence (DNA): TGTGCCAGCAGTACTAGCGGGAGTGAGCAGTACTTC.

This clonotype appeared many times. The V gene is TRBV6-2 or TRBV6-3, the J gene TRBJ1-1; tentatively, D is TRBD1 (6 bases). In germline, CDR1 is MNHEY, CDR2 SVGEGT. The CDR3 extends over 14 amino acids. The V end was cut by 8 bases, the J end by 1 base, with 14 bases between. Here the CDR3 reads CASETGMKNTEAFF. The CDR3 DNA reads TGTGCCAGCGAAACAGGGATGAAGAACACTGAAGCTTTCTTT.

The rearrangement links TRBV29-1 to TRBJ1-2; possibly TRBD1 for D (6 bases). Trimming cost V 8 bases and J 6 bases, with 13 bases left between them. Germline V gene data show CDR1 as SQVTM and CDR2 as ANQGSEA. CDR3 length: 11 amino acids. This CDR3 reads CSTDRMDGYTF. The CDR3 nucleotides read TGCAGCACTGACAGGATGGATGGCTACACCTTC.

V is TRBV11-3 and J is TRBJ2-3, with 10 bases lining up with TRBD1. The CDR3 is 15 amino acids. Germline V gene sequence: CDR1 SGHNT, CDR2 YENEEA. The J segment lost 6 bases and the V segment lost 4 bases, leaving 7 bases of the junction unmatched. CDR3 protein: CASSYLGTGADTQYF. CDR3 DNA sequence: TGTGCCAGCAGCTACCTCGGGACAGGGGCCGATACGCAGTATTTT.

The chain combines TRBV13 with TRBJ1-2; TRBD1 aligns across 11 bases. Losses at the gene ends were 6 bases for V and 7 bases for J; bases not matched to a gene: 10. The CDR3 is 15 amino acids. CDR1 and CDR2 from the germline V gene are PRHDT and FYEKMQ (reference sequence). The CDR3 nucleotides read TGTGCCAGCAGTGGGTGGCCGGACAGGGGGCGTGGCTACACCTTC. Encoded protein: CASSGWPDRGRGYTF.

In this sample, this clonotype turned up a few times. The chain has TRBV9 and TRBJ1-1, with a possible D match to TRBD1 (5 bases). This CDR3 region has 16 residues. The V and J ends lost 4 bases and 2 bases respectively, with 18 bases between them. Germline V gene data show CDR1 as SGDLS and CDR2 as YYNGEE. The CDR3 DNA sequence: TGTGCCAGCAGCCATCCTCGGGGAGGGGATAACACTGAAGCTTTCTTT. It is translated as CASSHPRGGDNTEAFF.

This clonotype was detected many times. This sequence joins TRBV12-3 or TRBV12-4 and TRBJ2-1; 7 bases are shared with TRBD1. After removal of 5 bases from V and 6 bases from J, the junction contained 10 bases not matched to a gene. The CDR3 is 15 residues long. The CDR3 spells CASSGGQQLPNEQFF. The CDR3 bases are TGTGCCAGCAGTGGGGGACAGCAACTTCCCAATGAGCAGTTCTTC.

This clonotype was picked up a small number of times. The V and J genes are TRBV12-3 or TRBV12-4 and TRBJ1-1, with D unresolved. The CDR3 extends over 11 amino acids. V was clipped by 7 bases and J by 7 bases, with 10 bases between them. The CDR3 loop reads CASTLKSEAFF. In DNA form, the CDR3 reads TGTGCCAGCACCCTAAAGAGTGAAGCTTTCTTT.

This clonotype was counted between two and nine times. V gene TRBV29-1 combines with J gene TRBJ2-7; D possibly corresponds to TRBD1 (6 bases). The CDR3 contains 13 residues. The ends were cut back, 7 bases at V and 3 bases at J, with 16 bases in the middle. Germline CDR1 SQVTM, CDR2 ANQGSEA. As DNA, the CDR3 is TGCAGCGCCTTATCGGACAGCAGCTACGAGCAGTACTTC. It yields the protein CSALSDSSYEQYF.

The chain couples TRBV13 to TRBJ2-3; no definite D call. The length of the CDR3 is 12 residues. Trimming took 4 bases from V and 6 from J, leaving 8 bases between them. CDR1 is PRHDT, CDR2 FYEKMQ, per germline (reference sequence). The CDR3 loop is CASSYYRDTQYF. The DNA of the CDR3 is TGTGCCAGCAGCTACTACCGTGATACGCAGTATTTT.

In its sample, this clonotype was seen many times. The chain couples TRBV4-1 to TRBJ1-1; D gene ambiguous. Looked up from germline, CDR1 is MGHRA and CDR2 is YSYEKL. The CDR3 runs to 14 residues. V was shortened by 7 bases and J by 2 bases, with 14 bases between the two germline ends. The CDR3 bases are TGCGCCAGCATGCCACGGACGGACAACACTGAAGCTTTCTTT. It is translated as CASMPRTDNTEAFF.

This chain joins TRBV9 and TRBJ2-1, with TRBD2 matching over 9 bases. In germline, CDR1 is SGDLS, CDR2 YYNGEE. This CDR3 spans 17 amino acids. J was trimmed by 0 bases and V by 2 bases; bases with no gene match: 6. In DNA form, the CDR3 reads TGTGCCAGCAGCGTTTTAGGACTAGCGAGCTCCTACAATGAGCAGTTCTTC. This gives the protein CASSVLGLASSYNEQFF.